Listed here is a single T cell receptor (beta chain). What it binds is unknown. CDR1 is LGHNA and CDR2 is YSLEER in the germline V gene. CDR3 length: 16 amino acids. J gave up 3 bases and V 1 base, and 3 bases lay outside the gene matches. The data were obtained in a study of shared clonotypes between healthy human individuals. Study outcomes and limitations: Four donors held about 4.5% of naive CD4 clonotypes in common. The represented genetic and exposure-history diversity was limited by the small number of donors.

Every one of the donors was a Caucasian adult that lived in Nashville, Tennessee. Splitting of CD4+ cells produced CD45RA+ naive and CD45RA-negative memory subsets. Produced via immunoSEQ multiplex PCR; TCRdb's table is partial and in-frame only. Of a few hundred thousand clones listed, under 80% were seen once; the top ten hold approximately 10%. V is TRBV4-3 and J is TRBJ2-3, with 11 bases lining up with TRBD2. The clonotype was recovered from a man aged 25 to 40 in good health. Material: memory CD4+ T cells sorted from blood. Specified subset: CD45RA-negative fraction. The CDR3 sequence: CASSQGLAGGTDTQYF. CDR3 DNA sequence: TGCGCCAGCAGCCAAGGTCTAGCGGGAGGTACAGATACGCAGTATTTT.